This T cell receptor (beta chain) came from a study of blood T cell repertoires in COVID-19. The wider study: The cDNA or gDNA used as material had been derived from T cells, B-cell-depleted T cells, or PBMCs.

TCRdb's copy holds only in-frame clones and misses some; the assay was immunoSEQ multiplex PCR. The table has 270,000 or so clones, 81% seen once; the top ten hold under 3%. This clone turned up a few times. The CDR3 runs 15 residues. Germline assignment: CDR1 MNHNY and CDR2 SVGAGI (reference sequence). V lost 0 bases, J lost 8 bases, and 11 bases lay in between. The sequence came from a woman in her sixties or seventies with active or convalescent COVID-19. The J gene is TRBJ1-6, the V gene TRBV6-6, with D maybe TRBD1 (5 bases). Sequenced material: peripheral blood. The CDR3 region has the DNA TGTGCCAGCAGTTACTCGACCAGGGCGGATTCACCCCTCCACTTT. Translated, it gives CASSYSTRADSPLHF.